This TCR beta chain came from a study of Graves' ophthalmopathy and Graves' hyperthyroidism. Study information: Hyperthyroidism qualified as stable when ophthalmopathy did not develop within 18 months of follow-up.

This CDR3 has 15 residues. Trimming pared 6 bases from V and 5 bases from J, leaving 22 bases between. Looked up from germline, CDR1 is DFQATT and CDR2 is SNEGSKA (reference sequence). Amplification from RNA transcripts yielded the TCR beta CDR3 regions. HTBI primers primed a first-round RT-PCR, and a second-round multiplex PCR followed. Each CDR3 protein is one row after TCRdb ran MiXCR on the multiplex PCR reads. The sample yields about 1.2 million distinct CDR3 sequences, about 35% seen once. Study-level findings and limits: Ophthalmopathy cases were distinguished from stable hyperthyroidism by a 13-signature model, reaching just over 85% sensitivity and 65% to 83% specificity.

This clonotype was seen a handful of times. The antigen remains unidentified. The V call is TRBV20-1, the J call TRBJ2-5, with a weak D call TRBD1 (6 bases). This sequence originates from an adult man with Graves' hyperthyroidism. Sequencing was done on a sample of peripheral blood or thyroid tissue (not recorded which). The CDR3 coding sequence is TGCAGTGCCGGGGAACAAACAGGGTTTGGGGAGACCCAGTACTTC. Protein: CSAGEQTGFGETQYF.